A selection of T cell receptor beta chains follows, all from one sample in a study of human T cells and chemical hapten exposure. MiXCR, applied by TCRdb to the RACE reads, yields one record per CDR3 protein. This table holds 30,000 or so distinct CDR3 sequences, 6.5% to 9% found once. Sequences were obtained from whole blood. The receptors were gathered from a human donor in good health. Some clones in this sample may be carry-over from other donors' samples. CDR3s include the opening cysteine and the closing phenylalanine or tryptophan. Fields, in order: clone size, V gene, D gene, J gene, CDR3 DNA, CDR3 protein. The D gene is left open where the match is weak. Expanded clones get a size class; other rows say once, few or many, or leave the size out.

abundance: -
v_gene: TRBV7-2
d_gene: TRBD1
j_gene: TRBJ2-3
CDR3nt: TGTGCCAGCAGCTCCGGACAGGGACCAGATACGCAGTATTTT
CDR3aa: CASSSGQGPDTQYF

abundance: many
v_gene: TRBV7-8
d_gene: TRBD2
j_gene: TRBJ2-3
CDR3nt: TGTGCCAGCAGCGCATTAGGAGCGGGGTTCCCCACAGATACGCAGTATTTT
CDR3aa: CASSALGAGFPTDTQYF

abundance: many
v_gene: TRBV6-2/TRBV6-3
d_gene: -
j_gene: TRBJ1-1
CDR3nt: TGTGCCAGCAGTCCCAGTCCACAGGGTACCACTGAAGCTTTCTTT
CDR3aa: CASSPSPQGTTEAFF

abundance: -
v_gene: TRBV3-1
d_gene: TRBD2
j_gene: TRBJ2-1
CDR3nt: TGTGCCAGCAGCCCTACTAGCGGGGAATACAATGAGCAGTTCTTC
CDR3aa: CASSPTSGEYNEQFF

abundance: many
v_gene: TRBV6-2/TRBV6-3
d_gene: -
j_gene: TRBJ2-6
CDR3nt: TGTGCCAGCAGTTACAGGGCTTCTGGGGCCAACGTCCTGACTTTC
CDR3aa: CASSYRASGANVLTF

abundance: -
v_gene: TRBV30
d_gene: TRBD1
j_gene: TRBJ1-5
CDR3nt: TGTGCCTGGAGTGGGCAGGGGGCTTGGAGCAATCAGCCCCAGCATTTT
CDR3aa: CAWSGQGAWSNQPQHF

abundance: many
v_gene: TRBV15
d_gene: -
j_gene: TRBJ2-5
CDR3nt: TGTGCCACCATGCCTACTGGGGGCCAAGAGACCCAGTACTTC
CDR3aa: CATMPTGGQETQYF

abundance: many
v_gene: TRBV29-1
d_gene: -
j_gene: TRBJ2-7
CDR3nt: TGCAGCGGAACAACCGGGACCACTACCTACGAGCAGTACTTC
CDR3aa: CSGTTGTTTYEQYF

abundance: -
v_gene: TRBV20-1
d_gene: TRBD2
j_gene: TRBJ2-3
CDR3nt: TGCAGTGCCTCCGGACTAGTCTGCACAGATACGCAGTATTTT
CDR3aa: CSASGLVCTDTQYF

abundance: many
v_gene: TRBV2
d_gene: TRBD2
j_gene: TRBJ2-7
CDR3nt: TGTGCCAGCAGTGAGGTTAGCGGGAGGGCCGAGGATCCCTACGAGCAGTACTTC
CDR3aa: CASSEVSGRAEDPYEQYF

abundance: -
v_gene: TRBV5-1
d_gene: -
j_gene: TRBJ2-2
CDR3nt: TGCGCCAGCAGCCCAGGGGCCGTGGACACCGGGGAGCTGTTTTTT
CDR3aa: CASSPGAVDTGELFF

abundance: few
v_gene: TRBV7-6
d_gene: TRBD1
j_gene: TRBJ2-1
CDR3nt: TGTGCCAGCAGCTTAGTCTACAGGGGGCTGGGGCACGATGAGCAGTTCTTC
CDR3aa: CASSLVYRGLGHDEQFF

abundance: -
v_gene: TRBV12-3/TRBV12-4
d_gene: -
j_gene: TRBJ1-1
CDR3nt: TGTGCCAGCAGTCCTCTAACTGAAGCTTTCTTT
CDR3aa: CASSPLTEAFF

abundance: many
v_gene: TRBV10-3
d_gene: -
j_gene: TRBJ2-5
CDR3nt: TGTGCCATCAGTGACGTTCTCGGTCAACAAGAGACCCAGTACTTC
CDR3aa: CAISDVLGQQETQYF

abundance: -
v_gene: TRBV5-1
d_gene: -
j_gene: TRBJ1-1
CDR3nt: TGCGCCAGCAGCTTGAAGGGGCAGGGCACTGAAGCTTTCTTT
CDR3aa: CASSLKGQGTEAFF

abundance: many
v_gene: TRBV20-1
d_gene: -
j_gene: TRBJ2-3
CDR3nt: TGCAGTGCTAGAGAGGGGCACCCCACAGATACGCAGTATTTT
CDR3aa: CSAREGHPTDTQYF

abundance: -
v_gene: TRBV19
d_gene: -
j_gene: TRBJ2-6
CDR3nt: TGTGCCAGTAGTATAGGGGCGATCTCTGGGGCCAACGTCCTGACTTTC
CDR3aa: CASSIGAISGANVLTF

abundance: few
v_gene: TRBV7-2
d_gene: TRBD1
j_gene: TRBJ1-4
CDR3nt: TGTGCCAGCAGCCAGAACAGGGGGTATCGGGAAAAACTGTTTTTT
CDR3aa: CASSQNRGYREKLFF

abundance: few
v_gene: TRBV28
d_gene: TRBD2
j_gene: TRBJ2-4
CDR3nt: TGTGCCAGCAGTTTAGGCCCTGGCGGGAGTGCGAGGAAAAACATTCAGTACTTC
CDR3aa: CASSLGPGGSARKNIQYF

abundance: medium-sized
v_gene: TRBV2
d_gene: -
j_gene: TRBJ1-1
CDR3nt: TGTGCCAGCAGTTTGACAAGCGCCTCGAACACTGAAGCTTTCTTT
CDR3aa: CASSLTSASNTEAFF

abundance: -
v_gene: TRBV6-1
d_gene: -
j_gene: TRBJ2-7
CDR3nt: TGTGCCAGCAGTGAACTATCAGGGGATTACGAGCAGTACTTC
CDR3aa: CASSELSGDYEQYF

abundance: many
v_gene: TRBV29-1
d_gene: -
j_gene: TRBJ2-3
CDR3nt: TGCAGCGTTGAACAACGAGGGGCAGATACGCAGTATTTT
CDR3aa: CSVEQRGADTQYF

abundance: -
v_gene: TRBV7-6
d_gene: TRBD1
j_gene: TRBJ1-4
CDR3nt: TGTGCCAGCAGTTTTACAGGGGGCATGAATGAAAAACTGTTTTTT
CDR3aa: CASSFTGGMNEKLFF

abundance: many
v_gene: TRBV28
d_gene: -
j_gene: TRBJ1-1
CDR3nt: TGTGCCAGCACGCGGAACACTGAAGCTTTCTTT
CDR3aa: CASTRNTEAFF

abundance: few
v_gene: TRBV5-5
d_gene: -
j_gene: TRBJ2-3
CDR3nt: TGTGCCAGCTCTCGAGGGGACCCCACAGATACGCAGTATTTT
CDR3aa: CASSRGDPTDTQYF

abundance: few
v_gene: TRBV28
d_gene: -
j_gene: TRBJ1-2
CDR3nt: TGTGCCAGCAACCTGGGGGGGTGGCACTATGGCTACACCTTC
CDR3aa: CASNLGGWHYGYTF

abundance: many
v_gene: TRBV7-9
d_gene: TRBD2
j_gene: TRBJ2-3
CDR3nt: TGTGCCAGCAGCTTAGCAACTAGCGGGGATACAGATACGCAGTATTTT
CDR3aa: CASSLATSGDTDTQYF

abundance: -
v_gene: TRBV5-4
d_gene: -
j_gene: TRBJ2-4
CDR3nt: TGTGCCAGCAGCTCAAAAGAAACAGCCAAAAACATTCAGTACTTC
CDR3aa: CASSSKETAKNIQYF

abundance: many
v_gene: TRBV5-1
d_gene: -
j_gene: TRBJ1-1
CDR3nt: TGCGCCAGCAGCTTGGGGACATTTCGGGACACTGAAGCTTTCTTT
CDR3aa: CASSLGTFRDTEAFF

abundance: many
v_gene: TRBV7-8
d_gene: TRBD1
j_gene: TRBJ2-3
CDR3nt: TGTGCCAGCAGCGGACGGGACAGGGCTGTGGCGGGGCCCTTGGGGGATACGCAGTATTTT
CDR3aa: CASSGRDRAVAGPLGDTQYF

abundance: many
v_gene: TRBV12-3/TRBV12-4
d_gene: -
j_gene: TRBJ2-2
CDR3nt: TGTGCCAGCAGTTTGGGGCAGAACACCGGGGAGCTGTTTTTT
CDR3aa: CASSLGQNTGELFF

abundance: many
v_gene: TRBV20-1
d_gene: -
j_gene: TRBJ2-3
CDR3nt: TGCAGTGCTAGGATAAGGGATACGCAGTATTTT
CDR3aa: CSARIRDTQYF

abundance: -
v_gene: TRBV14
d_gene: -
j_gene: TRBJ1-6
CDR3nt: TGTGCCAGCAGGCGGGGGGAATTCGGCAATTCACCCCTCCACTTT
CDR3aa: CASRRGEFGNSPLHF

abundance: many
v_gene: TRBV6-2/TRBV6-3
d_gene: -
j_gene: TRBJ2-6
CDR3nt: TGTGCCAGCAGTTACGGCAGAAATTCCCCCTATCTATCTGGGGCCAACGTCCTGACTTTC
CDR3aa: CASSYGRNSPYLSGANVLTF

abundance: -
v_gene: TRBV7-8
d_gene: -
j_gene: TRBJ1-2
CDR3nt: TGTGCCAGCAGCCCCAGTCGGGGGGGGCTTGGCTACACCTTC
CDR3aa: CASSPSRGGLGYTF